One and the same sample provided the 28 T cell receptor beta chains below, sequenced in a study of T cell responses to AZD1222 COVID-19 vaccine (dated by TCRdb to about 2021). Interpreted using the paper, the time point label stands for: baseline before first vaccination. Library construction relied on the immunoSEQ multiplex PCR assay. The immuneACCESS repertoire file appears here via TCRdb, limited to in-frame rearrangements. These files lack a portion of the clones; in checked studies, under half of the deficit traces to unresolved V genes, and the cause of the others is not known. The sample records roughly 130,000 clones, 70% to 90% of which are singletons. About 1.6% of the sample lies in the top ten. Sequencing used peripheral blood, obtained on day 0 of AZD1222 vaccination. The receptors were gathered from an adult in good health.

J is TRBJ1-2 and V is TRBV6-6, with D possibly being TRBD1 (5 bases). The ends were cut back, 2 bases at V and 0 bases at J, with 13 bases in the middle. CDR1 is MNHNY, CDR2 SVGAGI, per germline (reference sequence). There are 16 residues in the CDR3. For the CDR3, the DNA is TGTGCCAGCAGTTACCCTGCCGGGGGAGCTAACTATGGCTACACCTTC. Its translation is CASSYPAGGANYGYTF.

This chain links TRBV27 with TRBJ1-2; D gene ambiguous. The germline gives CDR1 MNHEY, CDR2 SMNVEV (reference sequence). CDR3 size: 14 residues. V was shortened by 4 bases and J by 6 bases, with 15 bases between the two germline ends. CDR3 nucleotides: TGTGCCAGCAGTTCCTATGGGCCGAGAAATGGCTACACCTTC. Protein: CASSSYGPRNGYTF.

This chain uses TRBV24-1 with TRBJ1-1, with TRBD1 as a possible D gene (6 bases). The CDR3 consists of 13 residues. V dropped 7 bases and J dropped 0 bases, with 8 bases sitting between them. Per the germline V gene, CDR1 is KGHDR and CDR2 is SFDVKD. The CDR3 loop is CATSRGMNTEAFF. CDR3 in DNA: TGTGCCACCAGCAGGGGTATGAACACTGAAGCTTTCTTT.

This clone was detected once. The gene calls are TRBV7-2 and TRBJ2-7; 9 bases match TRBD1. After removal of 5 bases from V and 2 bases from J, the junction contained 1 base not matched to a gene. Per germline, CDR1 SGHTA and CDR2 FQGNSA. The length of the CDR3 is 13 residues. The CDR3 reads CASSRTGAYEQYF. For the CDR3, the DNA is TGTGCCAGCAGCCGGACAGGGGCCTACGAGCAGTACTTC.

V is TRBV5-4 and J is TRBJ1-2; 7 nucleotides align to TRBD1. The germline gives CDR1 SGHNT, CDR2 YYREEE (reference sequence). The CDR3 loop spans 15 amino acids. V lost 0 bases, J lost 3 bases, and 5 bases stayed unmatched. The CDR3 protein is CASSLVEGAYYGYTF. The DNA for the CDR3 is TGTGCCAGCAGCTTGGTTGAGGGGGCGTACTATGGCTACACCTTC.

The chain combines TRBV12-3 or TRBV12-4 with TRBJ1-2, with D unclear. The CDR3 is 9 amino acids. V lost 4 bases to trimming and J lost 11 bases, with 5 bases between them. The CDR3 here is CASSYPYTF. DNA of the CDR3: TGTGCCAGCAGTTACCCGTACACCTTC.

V gene TRBV6-5 combines with J gene TRBJ1-2; tentatively, D is TRBD1 (5 bases). Between the trimmed V and J ends, which lost 5 bases and 8 bases, there was a span of 18 bases. CDR1 and CDR2 (germline): MNHEY, SVGAGI. The CDR3 is made up of 14 amino acids. The DNA of the CDR3 is TGTGCCAGCAGTAATCCACAGGAAGTTTACGGCTACACCTTC. Its translation is CASSNPQEVYGYTF.

V usage is TRBV4-1 and J usage is TRBJ1-1, with TRBD1 matching 9 bases. The CDR3 contains 14 residues. V gave up 5 bases and J gave up 4 bases; unmatched junction bases: 5. Germline V gene data show CDR1 as MGHRA and CDR2 as YSYEKL. CDR3 sequence reads: CASSTRDRVTEAFF. The CDR3 DNA follows: TGCGCCAGCAGCACCCGGGACAGGGTCACTGAAGCTTTCTTT.

The V gene is TRBV2, the J gene TRBJ2-7, with D perhaps TRBD1 (6 bases). The CDR3 is 13 amino acids. Germline CDR1 reads SNHLY; CDR2 reads FYNNEI. Trimming removed 2 bases at V and 6 bases at J, with 11 bases between. CDR3 nucleotides: TGTGCCAGCAGTGAACTGGGGGCGGGCGAGCAGTACTTC. Its translation: CASSELGAGEQYF.

The genes are TRBV5-1 and TRBJ1-4; tentatively, D is TRBD1 (5 bases). CDR1 is SGHRS and CDR2 is YFSETQ in the germline V gene. V was pared by 2 bases and J by 9 bases, with 17 bases between. The CDR3 has 15 amino acids. CDR3 bases: TGCGCCAGCAGCTTAGGGGCAGCTCAGGATAAAAAACTGTTTTTT. This encodes CASSLGAAQDKKLFF.

V usage is TRBV5-6 and J usage is TRBJ2-1, with D possibly TRBD1 on 6 matching bases. Germline CDR1 reads SGHDT; CDR2 reads YYEEEE. V dropped 4 bases and J dropped 0 bases, with 11 bases sitting between them. The CDR3 length is 15 residues. This CDR3 is CASSPQGRSYNEQFF. The CDR3 DNA reads as TGTGCCAGCAGCCCACAGGGCCGCTCCTACAATGAGCAGTTCTTC.

This rearrangement joins TRBV7-2 to TRBJ1-3, with TRBD1 as a possible D gene (5 bases). The V end was cut by 7 bases, the J end by 2 bases, with 9 bases between. The CDR3 is made up of 13 amino acids. Germline V lookup: CDR1 SGHTA, CDR2 FQGNSA. The CDR3 loop is CASNLGAGNTIYF. The CDR3 DNA is TGTGCCAGCAACCTGGGGGCTGGAAACACCATATATTTT.

In its sample, this clone was seen a few times. The chain links TRBV24-1 to TRBJ2-3; D tentatively reads TRBD1 or TRBD2 (6 bases each). The CDR3 is made up of 15 amino acids. Germline loops: CDR1 KGHDR, CDR2 SFDVKD. V shed 4 bases and J shed 1 base, with 11 bases lying between them. This CDR3 is CATSEAGQRTDTQYF. The CDR3 nucleotides are TGTGCCACCAGTGAGGCGGGACAACGCACAGATACGCAGTATTTT.

The V call is TRBV7-2, the J call TRBJ2-5, with D perhaps matching TRBD1 or TRBD2 (6 bases each). The CDR3 sequence is 14 residues long. Looked up from germline, CDR1 is SGHTA and CDR2 is FQGNSA. The V end was cut by 1 base, the J end by 5 bases, with 11 bases between. This CDR3 is CASSLDWGAETQYF. The DNA for the CDR3 is TGTGCCAGCAGCTTAGACTGGGGGGCTGAGACCCAGTACTTC.

This sequence joins TRBV6-6 and TRBJ2-7; D may be TRBD2 (6 bases). Germline CDR1 reads MNHNY; CDR2 reads SVGAGI (reference sequence). Trimming pared 5 bases from V and 1 base from J, leaving 15 bases between. The CDR3 consists of 15 residues. The CDR3 loop reads CASSPTWGDSYEQYF. The DNA for the CDR3 is TGTGCCAGCAGTCCCACCTGGGGGGATTCCTACGAGCAGTACTTC.

The chain employs TRBV30 and TRBJ2-1, with 9 bases aligning to TRBD2. Germline V CDR1 and CDR2: GTSNPN, SVGIG (reference sequence). The CDR3 has 14 amino acids. CDR3 residues: CAHGRSSGGDEQFF. CDR3 bases: TGTGCTCATGGACGGAGTAGCGGGGGCGATGAGCAGTTCTTC.

The chain combines TRBV15 with TRBJ1-2; D is unclear. The CDR3 has 15 residues. The germline CDR1 and CDR2 sequences are LNHNV and YYDKDF (reference sequence). Trimming removed 5 bases at V and 0 bases at J, with 13 bases between. The CDR3 DNA is TGTGCCACCAGCGCTAAGACGGAAGCTAACTATGGCTACACCTTC. It codes for CATSAKTEANYGYTF.

Concerning this clone: Other nucleotide sequences from this sample produce the same CDR3. This chain joins TRBV7-9 and TRBJ1-5; the D gene is possibly TRBD1 (5 bases). CDR1 is SEHNR and CDR2 is FQNEAQ in the germline V gene (reference sequence). Trimming took 5 bases from V and 3 from J, leaving 8 bases between them. CDR3 size: 13 residues. The CDR3 DNA reads as TGTGCCAGCAGCCCGACAGACAATCAGCCCCAGCATTTT. Translation: CASSPTDNQPQHF.

V and J are TRBV7-8 and TRBJ2-3; maybe TRBD2 (6 bases). CDR3 length: 17 residues. Germline CDR1 reads SGHVS; CDR2 reads FQNEAQ. The ends were cut back, 8 bases at V and 1 base at J, with 22 bases in the middle. In nucleotides, the CDR3 is TGTGCCAGCCAGCTTACCCGCACGGGAGTAGGCACAGATACGCAGTATTTT. Translated, it gives CASQLTRTGVGTDTQYF.

This chain joins TRBV6-5 and TRBJ1-5; 11 bases match TRBD1. Germline assignment: CDR1 MNHEY and CDR2 SVGAGI. The CDR3 spans 15 residues. The V gene end was trimmed by 6 bases and the J gene end by 5 bases; junction bases not matched to a gene: 6. The CDR3 DNA sequence: TGTGCCAGCAGGTCCGGGACAGGGGGATATCAGCCCCAGCATTTT. Its protein is CASRSGTGGYQPQHF.

This sequence joins TRBV7-2 and TRBJ1-3; D is perhaps TRBD1 (6 bases). The germline V gene encodes CDR1 SGHTA and CDR2 FQGNSA. The CDR3 loop spans 15 amino acids. The V end was cut by 5 bases, the J end by 2 bases, with 13 bases between. The CDR3 is CASSQIRGTGNTIYF. For the CDR3, the DNA is TGTGCCAGCAGCCAAATAAGGGGGACTGGAAACACCATATATTTT.

This rearrangement joins TRBV5-5 to TRBJ1-2; TRBD1 aligns across 8 bases. CDR3 size: 15 residues. From germline, CDR1 is SGHKS and CDR2 YYEKEE (reference sequence). The V and J ends lost 1 base and 6 bases, in that order; junction bases with no gene match: 8. The CDR3 spells CASSLSRGQGNGYTF. The CDR3 region has the DNA TGTGCCAGCAGCTTGAGCCGCGGACAGGGTAATGGCTACACCTTC.

The chain employs TRBV27 and TRBJ1-4; TRBD1 matches 9 bases. The germline gives CDR1 MNHEY, CDR2 SMNVEV (reference sequence). Unmatched junction bases numbered 3, after V lost 5 bases and J lost 5 bases. This CDR3 spans 14 amino acids. This CDR3 reads CASSRDRANEKLFF. The CDR3 bases are TGTGCCAGCAGTCGGGACAGGGCAAATGAAAAACTGTTTTTT.

V usage is TRBV28 and J usage is TRBJ1-1; TRBD1 is a possible D gene (5 bases). With 8 bases removed from V and 5 bases from J, the gap between germline ends came to 15 bases. Looked up from germline, CDR1 is MDHEN and CDR2 is SYDVKM. The CDR3 loop spans 13 amino acids. The CDR3 bases are TGTGCCAGCCTCGTGGGGGGGTGGACTGAAGCTTTCTTT. Amino acids: CASLVGGWTEAFF.

This chain links TRBV27 with TRBJ1-5, with unresolved D. The CDR3 consists of 13 residues. Trimming cost V 3 bases and J 7 bases, with 10 bases left between them. CDR1 is MNHEY, CDR2 SMNVEV, per germline (reference sequence). CDR3 protein: CASSFIPGQPQHF. As DNA, the CDR3 is TGTGCCAGCAGTTTTATCCCGGGGCAGCCCCAGCATTTT.

The chain joins TRBV7-9 to TRBJ1-5, with D uncertain. V shed 1 base and J shed 1 base, with 8 bases lying between them. This CDR3 contains 15 residues. Per the germline V gene, CDR1 is SEHNR and CDR2 is FQNEAQ (reference sequence). The CDR3: CASSLEKGSNQPQHF. The CDR3 DNA reads as TGTGCCAGCAGCTTAGAGAAGGGAAGCAATCAGCCCCAGCATTTT. Filled out from reference TRBV7-9 and TRBJ1-5, the complete variable domain reads DTGVSQNPRHKITKRGQNVTFRCDPISEHNRLYWYRQTLGQGPEFLTYFQNEAQLEKSRLLSDRFSAERPKGSFSTLEIQRTEQGDSAMYLCASSLEKGSNQPQHFGDGTRLSIL.

The chain recombines TRBV11-3 with TRBJ2-3; perhaps TRBD1 as D (5 bases). V was cut by 1 base and J by 1 base, with 9 bases left in between. The CDR3 has 15 residues. In germline, CDR1 is SGHNT, CDR2 YENEEA. The CDR3 nucleotides are TGTGCCAGCAGCTTAGCGAAGGGGCGCACAGATACGCAGTATTTT. As protein: CASSLAKGRTDTQYF.

The chain recombines TRBV29-1 with TRBJ1-1, with a tentative D call TRBD1 (5 bases). Germline V gene lookup returns CDR1 SQVTM and CDR2 ANQGSEA. The CDR3 covers 10 residues. The V gene lost 7 bases and the J gene lost 10 bases, with 13 bases spanning the gap. CDR3 nucleotide sequence: TGCAGCGCCTACTTCCAGGGAGCTTTCTTT. Protein product: CSAYFQGAFF.